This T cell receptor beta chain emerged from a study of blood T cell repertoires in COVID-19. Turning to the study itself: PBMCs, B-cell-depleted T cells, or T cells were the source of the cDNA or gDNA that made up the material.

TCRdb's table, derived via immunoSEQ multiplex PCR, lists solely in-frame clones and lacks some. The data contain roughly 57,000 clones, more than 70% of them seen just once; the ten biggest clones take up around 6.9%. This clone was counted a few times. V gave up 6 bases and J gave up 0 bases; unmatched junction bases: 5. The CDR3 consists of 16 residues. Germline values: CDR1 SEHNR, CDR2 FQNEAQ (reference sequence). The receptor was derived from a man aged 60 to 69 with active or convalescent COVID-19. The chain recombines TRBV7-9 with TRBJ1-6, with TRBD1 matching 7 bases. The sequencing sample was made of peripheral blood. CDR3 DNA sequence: TGTGCCAGCAGTGGGACAGCGAGCTCCTATAATTCACCCCTCCACTTT. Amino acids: CASSGTASSYNSPLHF.